Following are 29 T cell receptor beta chains from one sample sequenced in a study of blood T cell repertoires in COVID-19. Clones were sequenced by immunoSEQ multiplex PCR, and TCRdb holds only the in-frame ones, with some missing. Among 250,000 to 300,000 clones listed, 80% to 85% were seen once. Sequencing was carried out using peripheral blood. These receptors all come from a woman aged 60 to 75 with active or convalescent COVID-19.

The rearrangement joins TRBV18 to TRBJ2-7; tentative D call: TRBD2 (6 bases). CDR1 and CDR2 (germline): KGHSH, LQKENI. V was clipped by 1 base and J by 6 bases, with 13 bases between them. This CDR3 has 14 residues. CDR3 residues: CASSPQGGLGEQYF. The CDR3 region has the DNA TGTGCCAGCTCACCACAGGGAGGACTCGGCGAGCAGTACTTC. Drawing the rest from reference TRBV18 and TRBJ2-7, the complete variable domain is NAGVMQNPRHLVRRRGQEARLRCSPMKGHSHVYWYRQLPEEGLKFMVYLQKENIIDESGMPKERFSAEFPKEGPSILRIQQVVRGDSAAYFCASSPQGGLGEQYFGPGTRLTVT.

The DNA for the CDR3 is TGTGCCAGCAGCTTAGGGAGAGGTAACACTGAAGCTTTCTTT. Protein sequence: CASSLGRGNTEAFF. The rearrangement links TRBV7-3 to TRBJ1-1; D unclear. The CDR3 runs to 14 residues. Trimming removed 2 bases from V and 2 bases from J, with 9 bases in between. Germline V gene data show CDR1 as SGHTA and CDR2 as FQGTGA.

DNA of the CDR3: TGCGCCAGCAGCTTGCTTAGCGGGGGCCCTATAGAGCAGTACTTC. Its protein product is CASSLLSGGPIEQYF. The V call is TRBV5-1, the J call TRBJ2-7; 9 nucleotides line up with TRBD2. The CDR3 consists of 15 residues. The V and J ends lost 1 base and 7 bases, in that order; junction bases with no gene match: 9. Germline V CDR1 and CDR2: SGHRS, YFSETQ.

V usage is TRBV9 and J usage is TRBJ2-3, with 9 bases that match TRBD1. Trimming at V came to 0 bases and at J to 6 bases, leaving 5 bases not matched to a gene. The CDR3 is made up of 15 amino acids. CDR1 is SGDLS, CDR2 YYNGEE, per germline. The DNA for the CDR3 is TGTGCCAGCAGCGTAGCACAGGGGGCTGGCGATACGCAGTATTTT. Amino acid sequence: CASSVAQGAGDTQYF.

The V gene is TRBV6-5, the J gene TRBJ1-2; no definite D call. The CDR3 is 13 residues long. Germline-derived CDR1 and CDR2 are MNHEY and SVGAGI. V shed 2 bases and J shed 5 bases, with 9 bases lying between them. The CDR3 DNA is TGTGCCAGCAGTTACGGGCAGGCTTATGGCTACACCTTC. Amino acid sequence: CASSYGQAYGYTF.

V is TRBV6-5 and J is TRBJ1-4; D is ambiguous. Germline lookup yields CDR1 MNHEY and CDR2 SVGAGI. V lost 5 bases to trimming and J lost 8 bases, with 12 bases between them. This CDR3 region has 13 residues. The CDR3 reads CASSPTTSEKLFF. The CDR3 DNA reads TGTGCCAGCAGTCCCACAACTAGCGAAAAACTGTTTTTT.

In nucleotides, the CDR3 is TGTGCCAGCTGGGGGCCCTCACCGGGACAGGGAGTAGGAAACTATGGCTACACCTTC. Translation: CASWGPSPGQGVGNYGYTF. The chain couples TRBV27 to TRBJ1-2; TRBD1 agrees at 9 bases. The germline V gene encodes CDR1 MNHEY and CDR2 SMNVEV (reference sequence). This CDR3 has 19 residues. Trimming at V came to 8 bases and at J to 2 bases, leaving 21 bases not matched to a gene.

This chain links TRBV5-6 with TRBJ1-2, with 11 positions matching TRBD1. CDR3 length: 18 amino acids. Germline V gene data show CDR1 as SGHDT and CDR2 as YYEEEE. Trimming took 4 bases from V and 0 from J; bases not matched to a gene: 11. The CDR3 is CASSGIGQGALANYGYTF. The CDR3 DNA is TGTGCCAGCAGCGGTATAGGACAGGGGGCCCTAGCTAACTATGGCTACACCTTC.

The rearrangement links TRBV11-2 to TRBJ2-3; TRBD1 might be the D (5 bases). Trimming pared 5 bases from V and 2 bases from J, leaving 11 bases between. The germline V gene encodes CDR1 SGHAT and CDR2 FQNNGV. The CDR3 contains 14 residues. CDR3 amino acids: CASSKGRFTDTQYF. CDR3 nucleotide sequence: TGTGCCAGCAGCAAGGGGCGGTTCACAGATACGCAGTATTTT.

This chain connects TRBV5-4 to TRBJ2-1, with 9 nucleotides matching TRBD2. The CDR3 loop spans 16 amino acids. The trim removed 4 bases at V and 7 bases at J, leaving 12 bases unmatched. Germline CDR1 SGHNT, CDR2 YYREEE (reference sequence). The CDR3 protein is CASSVLRGGLRNEQFF. As DNA, the CDR3 is TGTGCCAGCAGCGTGCTGCGGGGGGGCTTAAGAAATGAGCAGTTCTTC.

This clone was detected a few times. The rearrangement joins TRBV10-1 to TRBJ2-7, with 7 bases fitting TRBD1. This CDR3 comprises 14 residues. Germline V gene data show CDR1 as WNHNN and CDR2 as SYGVQD (reference sequence). With V trimmed by 4 bases and J by 2 bases, 5 bases remained unmatched. CDR3 protein: CASSVGQGAYEQYF. The CDR3 region has the DNA TGCGCCAGCAGTGTAGGCCAGGGGGCCTACGAGCAGTACTTC.

The chain employs TRBV10-3 and TRBJ1-2; 7 bases match TRBD1. J was trimmed by 5 bases and V by 2 bases; bases with no gene match: 11. CDR1 is ENHRY, CDR2 SYGVKD, per germline. The CDR3 runs to 16 residues. The chain's CDR3 is CAISEANPGQPYGYTF. CDR3 bases: TGTGCCATCAGTGAGGCCAATCCGGGACAGCCTTATGGCTACACCTTC.

The rearrangement uses TRBV11-2 and TRBJ1-2, with D unresolved. CDR3 length equals 13 residues. V lost 5 bases, J lost 4 bases, and 11 bases lay in between. The V gene's germline CDR1 is SGHAT and CDR2 FQNNGV. The CDR3 coding sequence is TGTGCCAGCAGCGCTTATAACAGCTATGGCTACACCTTC. Protein sequence: CASSAYNSYGYTF.

V usage is TRBV5-1 and J usage is TRBJ2-7; 10 bases agree with TRBD1. J gave up 5 bases and V 4 bases, and 9 bases lay outside the gene matches. This CDR3 is 15 amino acids long. CDR1 and CDR2 from the germline V gene are SGHRS and YFSETQ. The CDR3 loop is CASSAPGTGDDEQYF. Here the CDR3 DNA reads TGCGCCAGCAGCGCACCCGGGACAGGGGACGACGAGCAGTACTTC.

The chain is built from TRBV7-3 and TRBJ2-5; 8 positions agree with TRBD2. V shed 3 bases and J 5 bases; nucleotides not matched to a gene: 5. This CDR3 has 14 amino acids. The germline CDR1 and CDR2 sequences are SGHTA and FQGTGA. CDR3 sequence: CASSLVAGMETQYF. CDR3 sequence (DNA): TGTGCCAGCAGCTTGGTAGCGGGGATGGAGACCCAGTACTTC.

The chain carries TRBV28 and TRBJ1-5; D is uncertain. V gave up 7 bases and J gave up 4 bases, with 8 bases separating them. The CDR3 contains 12 residues. CDR1 is MDHEN, CDR2 SYDVKM, per germline. The DNA for the CDR3 is TGTGCCAGCAAGGAGCGAAATCAGCCCCAGCATTTT. As protein: CASKERNQPQHF.

The gene calls are TRBV18 and TRBJ2-7; TRBD1 matches 7 bases. Trimming cost V 2 bases and J 3 bases; bases outside gene matches: 1. The CDR3 consists of 13 residues. Germline-derived CDR1 and CDR2 are KGHSH and LQKENI. The chain's CDR3 is CASSPDRDYEQYF. The CDR3 DNA is TGTGCCAGCTCACCAGACAGGGACTACGAGCAGTACTTC. Combining the CDR3 with reference TRBV18 and TRBJ2-7 gives the whole variable domain NAGVMQNPRHLVRRRGQEARLRCSPMKGHSHVYWYRQLPEEGLKFMVYLQKENIIDESGMPKERFSAEFPKEGPSILRIQQVVRGDSAAYFCASSPDRDYEQYFGPGTRLTVT.

This sequence joins TRBV27 and TRBJ1-4, with 7 positions matching TRBD1. CDR1 is MNHEY, CDR2 SMNVEV, per germline (reference sequence). The V and J ends lost 6 bases and 5 bases, in that order; junction bases with no gene match: 6. The CDR3 has 14 amino acids. The CDR3 loop reads CASSPTGRNEKLFF. The CDR3 nucleotides are TGTGCCAGCAGCCCGACAGGGAGGAATGAAAAACTGTTTTTT. The full variable domain, with the rest looked up from reference TRBV27 and TRBJ1-4, is EAQVTQNPRYLITVTGKKLTVTCSQNMNHEYMSWYRQDPGLGLRQIYYSMNVEVTDKGDVPEGYKVSRKEKRNFPLILESPSPNQTSLYFCASSPTGRNEKLFFGSGTQLSVL.

The chain employs TRBV25-1 and TRBJ2-1, with D maybe TRBD2 (6 bases). The length of the CDR3 is 15 residues. V lost 3 bases, J lost 1 base, and 10 bases lay in between. CDR1 is MGHDK and CDR2 is SYGVNS in the germline V gene. CDR3 nucleotides: TGTGCCAGCAGTGATGGGGCGGGGTCCTACAATGAGCAGTTCTTC. Translating it yields CASSDGAGSYNEQFF.

The rearrangement joins TRBV19 to TRBJ2-3; 8 bases fit TRBD2. The V gene's germline CDR1 is LNHDA and CDR2 SQIVND (reference sequence). V gave up 3 bases and J gave up 0 bases; unmatched junction bases: 5. This CDR3 region has 16 residues. In DNA, the CDR3 is TGTGCCAGTAGTATGAGTCGGGGGGGGAGCACAGATACGCAGTATTTT. Translating it yields CASSMSRGGSTDTQYF.

This clone came up a few times. This chain connects TRBV28 to TRBJ1-2; 9 nucleotides agree with TRBD1. Losses at the gene ends were 4 bases for V and 5 bases for J; bases not matched to a gene: 2. The CDR3 extends over 13 amino acids. CDR1 is MDHEN and CDR2 is SYDVKM in the germline V gene. For the CDR3, the DNA is TGTGCCAGCAGTTCGGACAGGGGATATGGCTACACCTTC. Encoded protein: CASSSDRGYGYTF.

The CDR3 loop reads CASSLRTAPWEQYF. The DNA for the CDR3 is TGTGCCAGTAGCCTTCGGACAGCCCCTTGGGAGCAGTACTTC. The chain has TRBV19 and TRBJ2-7, with D possibly matching TRBD1 (6 bases). The V and J ends lost 6 bases and 7 bases respectively, with 19 bases between them. This CDR3 has 14 residues. Germline-derived CDR1 and CDR2 are LNHDA and SQIVND (reference sequence).

The rearrangement links TRBV6-4 to TRBJ1-2; D perhaps matches TRBD1 (5 bases). From germline, CDR1 is MRHNA and CDR2 SNTAGT. Trimming stripped 9 bases from V and 0 bases from J, with 5 bases between. CDR3 length: 11 amino acids. The CDR3 DNA sequence: TGTGCCAGAGGGGCTAACTATGGCTACACCTTC. Translated, it gives CARGANYGYTF.

J is TRBJ2-7 and V is TRBV4-2; 10 nucleotides line up with TRBD2. CDR3 length: 13 amino acids. Germline V gives CDR1 LGHNA, CDR2 YNFKEQ. Trimming removed 4 bases from V and 5 bases from J; junction bases left unmatched: 2. CDR3 sequence reads: CASSPSGRDEQYF. CDR3 DNA sequence: TGTGCCAGCAGCCCCAGCGGGAGGGACGAGCAGTACTTC.

This chain uses TRBV19 with TRBJ2-7; 7 bases line up with TRBD2. V gave up 6 bases and J gave up 0 bases; unmatched junction bases: 8. Germline V gene data show CDR1 as LNHDA and CDR2 as SQIVND (reference sequence). CDR3 size: 15 residues. CDR3 DNA sequence: TGTGCCAGTAGCAGGAGCGGGGATAGCTCCTACGAGCAGTACTTC. Its translation: CASSRSGDSSYEQYF.

V gene TRBV4-1 combines with J gene TRBJ2-7; 9 bases align to TRBD1. Looked up from germline, CDR1 is MGHRA and CDR2 is YSYEKL. V trimming: 2 bases; J trimming: 3 bases; junction bases outside the gene matches: 5. This CDR3 has 15 residues. For the CDR3, the DNA is TGCGCCAGCAGCCAACGGACAGGGGCGTTCTACGAGCAGTACTTC. Its protein product is CASSQRTGAFYEQYF.

This rearrangement joins TRBV6-4 to TRBJ2-3, with a weak D call TRBD2 (5 bases). Between the trimmed V and J ends, which lost 5 bases and 4 bases, there was a span of 13 bases. Per the germline V gene, CDR1 is MRHNA and CDR2 is SNTAGT. CDR3 length: 14 residues. In DNA form, the CDR3 reads TGTGCCAGCAGTCTAGAGGGTTTTGCAGATACGCAGTATTTT. The encoded protein is CASSLEGFADTQYF.

A few counts support this clone. This chain links TRBV7-8 with TRBJ1-6; D is unresolved. Looked up from germline, CDR1 is SGHVS and CDR2 is FQNEAQ. The CDR3 length is 12 residues. The V end lost 5 bases, the J end lost 4 bases, and 3 bases lay between the germline ends. The CDR3 nucleotides read TGTGCCAGCAGCCCGTATAATTCACCCCTCCACTTT. Protein: CASSPYNSPLHF.

The CDR3: CASSVEWAWQPQHF. DNA of the CDR3: TGTGCCAGCAGCGTAGAGTGGGCTTGGCAGCCCCAGCATTTT. The chain uses TRBV9 and TRBJ1-5; D is ambiguous. The CDR3 spans 14 residues. The germline V gene encodes CDR1 SGDLS and CDR2 YYNGEE. The germline V and J ends were trimmed by 0 bases and 7 bases, with 11 bases remaining between them.